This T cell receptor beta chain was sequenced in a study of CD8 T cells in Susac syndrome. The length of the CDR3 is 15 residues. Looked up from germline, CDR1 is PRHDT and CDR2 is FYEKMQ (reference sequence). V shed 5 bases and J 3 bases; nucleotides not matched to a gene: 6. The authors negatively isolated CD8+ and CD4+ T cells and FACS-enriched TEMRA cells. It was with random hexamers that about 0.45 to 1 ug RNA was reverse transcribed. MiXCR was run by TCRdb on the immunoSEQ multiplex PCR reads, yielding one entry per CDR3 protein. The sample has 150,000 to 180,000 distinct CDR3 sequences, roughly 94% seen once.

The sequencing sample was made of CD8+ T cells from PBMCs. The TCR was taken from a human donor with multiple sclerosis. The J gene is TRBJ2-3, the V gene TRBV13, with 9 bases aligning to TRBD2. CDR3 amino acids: CASSGGRVRTDTQYF. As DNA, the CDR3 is TGTGCCAGCAGCGGCGGGAGGGTGAGGACAGATACGCAGTATTTT.